The present T cell receptor (beta chain) was sequenced within a study of T cell repertoires in aging, cancer and after chemotherapy. Multiplex touch-down PCR with TRB-A/B primers amplified rearranged V-D-J TRB sequences. TCRdb independently ran MiXCR on the multiplex PCR reads; one entry per CDR3 protein. The sample lists fewer than 2,000 distinct CDR3 sequences, under 20% occurring once. The V segment lost 3 bases and the J segment 0 bases; nucleotides outside the gene matches: 6. This CDR3 has 15 residues. Per the germline V gene, CDR1 is DFQATT and CDR2 is SNEGSKA (reference sequence). Amplification of TCR beta used genomic DNA extracted from peripheral blood.

The source of this sequence is a human donor with a solid tumor. Specimen: blood. V and J are TRBV20-1 and TRBJ2-7; 9 nucleotides align to TRBD1. As DNA, the CDR3 is TGCAGTGCTAGTGGGTGGGGACAGGGCTCCTACGAGCAGTACTTC. Translated, it gives CSASGWGQGSYEQYF.